This T cell receptor (beta chain) was documented in a study of cytomegalovirus exposure and HLA in healthy donors. This clone was picked up a small number of times. CDR3 length: 15 residues. CDR1 and CDR2 (germline): SGHVS, FQNEAQ. V lost 3 bases and J lost 1, with 13 bases in between. TCRdb's table, derived via immunoSEQ multiplex PCR, lists solely in-frame clones and lacks some. The sample yields 150,000 or so clones, roughly 89% seen once. Sequencing input: PBMCs. The chain combines TRBV7-8 with TRBJ2-7, with TRBD1 as a possible D gene (6 bases). This TCR was sampled from a woman aged 18-29 years in good health and CMV-seropositive. Written as DNA, the CDR3 is TGTGCCAGCAGCTTCCAAGGGGGAGCATCCTACGAGCAGTACTTC. Translation: CASSFQGGASYEQYF.